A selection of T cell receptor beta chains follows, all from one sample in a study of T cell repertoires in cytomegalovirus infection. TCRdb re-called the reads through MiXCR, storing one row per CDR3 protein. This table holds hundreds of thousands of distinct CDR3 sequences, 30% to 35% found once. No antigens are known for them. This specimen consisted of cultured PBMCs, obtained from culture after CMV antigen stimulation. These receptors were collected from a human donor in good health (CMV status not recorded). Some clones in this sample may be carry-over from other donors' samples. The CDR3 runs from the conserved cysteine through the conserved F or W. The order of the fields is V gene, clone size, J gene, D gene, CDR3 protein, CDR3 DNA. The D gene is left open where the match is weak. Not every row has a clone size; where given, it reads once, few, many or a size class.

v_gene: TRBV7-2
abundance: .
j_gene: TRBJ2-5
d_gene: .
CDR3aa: CASSSQGGGGETQYF
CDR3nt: TGTGCCAGCAGCTCCCAGGGGGGGGGTGGAGAGACCCAGTACTTC

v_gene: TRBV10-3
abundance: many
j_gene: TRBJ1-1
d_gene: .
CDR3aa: CAISAGGLRNTEAFF
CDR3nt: TGTGCCATCAGTGCGGGGGGATTGAGGAACACTGAAGCTTTCTTT

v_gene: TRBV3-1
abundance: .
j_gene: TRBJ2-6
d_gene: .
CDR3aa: CASSQDLVSGANVLTF
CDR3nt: TGTGCCAGCAGCCAAGATTTGGTATCCGGGGCCAACGTCCTGACTTTC

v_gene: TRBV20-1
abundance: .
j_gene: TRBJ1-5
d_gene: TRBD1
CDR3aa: CSARGQGGNQPQHF
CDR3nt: TGCAGTGCTAGGGGACAGGGGGGCAATCAGCCCCAGCATTTT

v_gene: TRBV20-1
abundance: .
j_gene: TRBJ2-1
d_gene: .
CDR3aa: CSARDLATYNEQFF
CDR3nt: TGCAGTGCTAGAGATCTCGCGACCTACAATGAGCAGTTCTTC

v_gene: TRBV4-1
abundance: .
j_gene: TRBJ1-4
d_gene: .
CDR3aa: CASSQGQGGDEKLFF
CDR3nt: TGCGCCAGCAGCCAAGGGCAAGGGGGAGATGAAAAACTGTTTTTT

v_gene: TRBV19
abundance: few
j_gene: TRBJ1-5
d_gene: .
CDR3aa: CASSPWAPVINQPQHF
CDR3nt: TGTGCCAGTAGTCCTTGGGCCCCTGTAATCAATCAGCCCCAGCATTTT

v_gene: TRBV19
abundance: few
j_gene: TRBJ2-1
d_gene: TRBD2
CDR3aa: CASSSGSVTSPWVRFF
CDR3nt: TGTGCCAGTAGTTCTGGGTCCGTGACTAGCCCTTGGGTACGGTTCTTC

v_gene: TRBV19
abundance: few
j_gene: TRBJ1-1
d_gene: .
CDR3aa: CASSIGQNTEAFF
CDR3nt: TGTGCCAGTAGTATAGGGCAGAACACTGAAGCTTTCTTT

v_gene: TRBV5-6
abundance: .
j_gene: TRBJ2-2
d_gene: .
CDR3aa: CASRASIRSNTGELFF
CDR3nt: TGTGCCAGCAGGGCGAGCATTAGATCGAACACCGGGGAGCTGTTTTTT

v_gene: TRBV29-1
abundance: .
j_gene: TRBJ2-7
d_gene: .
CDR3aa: CSVEFVGGYEQYF
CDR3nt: TGCAGCGTTGAATTCGTGGGAGGCTACGAGCAGTACTTC

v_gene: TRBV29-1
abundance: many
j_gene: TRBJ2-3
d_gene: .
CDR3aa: CSVDADGDTQYF
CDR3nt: TGCAGCGTTGACGCGGATGGAGATACGCAGTATTTT

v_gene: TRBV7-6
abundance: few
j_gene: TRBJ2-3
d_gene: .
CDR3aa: CASSLVEGEADTQYF
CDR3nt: TGTGCCAGCAGCTTAGTCGAAGGGGAGGCAGATACGCAGTATTTT

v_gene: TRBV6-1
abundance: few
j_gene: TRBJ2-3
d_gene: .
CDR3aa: CASAGVAFSTDTQYF
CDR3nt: TGTGCCAGCGCAGGGGTAGCGTTTAGCACAGATACGCAGTATTTT

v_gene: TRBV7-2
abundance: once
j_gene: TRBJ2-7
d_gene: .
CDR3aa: CASSLSYGGYYEQYF
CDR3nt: TGTGCCAGCAGCTTAAGTTATGGCGGCTACTACGAGCAGTACTTC

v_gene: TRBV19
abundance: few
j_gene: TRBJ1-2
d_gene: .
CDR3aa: CASSTVAGDYGYTF
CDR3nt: TGTGCCAGTAGTACGGTGGCAGGGGACTATGGCTACACCTTC

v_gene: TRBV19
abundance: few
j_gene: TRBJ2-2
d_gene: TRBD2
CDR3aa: CASSALLAGGPTGELFF
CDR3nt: TGTGCCAGTAGTGCCTTACTAGCGGGAGGGCCAACCGGGGAGCTGTTTTTT

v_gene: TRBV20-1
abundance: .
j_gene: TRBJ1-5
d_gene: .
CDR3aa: CSASIGGVSPSNQPQHF
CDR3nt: TGCAGTGCTAGTATAGGGGGGGTCAGTCCTAGCAATCAGCCCCAGCATTTT

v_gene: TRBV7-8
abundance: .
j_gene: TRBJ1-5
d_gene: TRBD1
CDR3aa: CASSTGQNGNQPQHF
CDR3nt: TGTGCCAGCAGCACGGGACAGAATGGCAATCAGCCCCAGCATTTT

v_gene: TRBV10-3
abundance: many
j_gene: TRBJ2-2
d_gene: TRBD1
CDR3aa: CAISEENRGAGELFF
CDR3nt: TGTGCCATCAGTGAAGAGAACAGGGGAGCCGGGGAGCTGTTTTTT

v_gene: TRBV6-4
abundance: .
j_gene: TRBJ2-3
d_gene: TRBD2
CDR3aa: CASSDHPSGSTDTQYF
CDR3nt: TGTGCCAGCAGCGATCACCCTAGCGGTAGCACAGATACGCAGTATTTT

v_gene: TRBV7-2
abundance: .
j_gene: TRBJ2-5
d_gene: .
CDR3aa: CASSFQTGDRETQYF
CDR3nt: TGTGCCAGCAGCTTTCAAACAGGTGATAGAGAGACCCAGTACTTC

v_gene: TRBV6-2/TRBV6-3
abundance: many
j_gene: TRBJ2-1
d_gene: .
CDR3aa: CASSYQLTGRGNGEQFF
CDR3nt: TGTGCCAGCAGTTACCAACTAACAGGGAGGGGTAACGGTGAGCAGTTCTTC

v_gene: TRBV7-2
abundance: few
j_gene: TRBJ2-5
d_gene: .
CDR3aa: CASSFDRGIVQETQYF
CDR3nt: TGTGCCAGCAGCTTCGACCGCGGTATAGTCCAAGAGACCCAGTACTTC

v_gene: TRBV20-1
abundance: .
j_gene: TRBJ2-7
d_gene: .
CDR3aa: CSARDRFGTSYEQYF
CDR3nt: TGCAGTGCTAGAGATCGGTTCGGGACCTCCTACGAGCAGTACTTC

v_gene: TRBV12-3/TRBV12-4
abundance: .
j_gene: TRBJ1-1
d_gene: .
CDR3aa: CASIVQGRNTEAFF
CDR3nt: TGTGCCAGCATTGTACAGGGACGGAACACTGAAGCTTTCTTT

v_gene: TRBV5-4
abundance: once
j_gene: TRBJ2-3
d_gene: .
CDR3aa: CASSLWAQGTDTQYF
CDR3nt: TGTGCCAGCAGCTTGTGGGCGCAGGGCACAGATACGCAGTATTTT

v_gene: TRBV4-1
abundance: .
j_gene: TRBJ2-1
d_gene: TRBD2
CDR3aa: CASSQGRASGSLNEQFF
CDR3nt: TGCGCCAGCAGCCAAGGAAGAGCCAGCGGGAGTTTAAATGAGCAGTTCTTC

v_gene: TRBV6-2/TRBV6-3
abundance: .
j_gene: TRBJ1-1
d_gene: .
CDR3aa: CASRNGAGAESFF
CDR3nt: TGTGCCAGCAGAAACGGGGCAGGGGCAGAGTCTTTCTTT

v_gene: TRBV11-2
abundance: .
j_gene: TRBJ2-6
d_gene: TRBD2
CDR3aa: CASSPGRGPPGANVLTF
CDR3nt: TGTGCCAGCAGCCCTGGGAGGGGTCCCCCTGGGGCCAACGTCCTGACTTTC

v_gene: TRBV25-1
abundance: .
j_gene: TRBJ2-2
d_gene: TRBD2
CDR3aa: CASTRTSGRAGTGELFF
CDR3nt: TGTGCCAGCACCCGGACTAGCGGGAGGGCGGGCACCGGGGAGCTGTTTTTT

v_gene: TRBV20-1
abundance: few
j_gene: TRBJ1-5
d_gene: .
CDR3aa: CSSSGAPGQPQHF
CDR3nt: TGCAGTTCCTCAGGGGCCCCTGGTCAGCCCCAGCATTTT

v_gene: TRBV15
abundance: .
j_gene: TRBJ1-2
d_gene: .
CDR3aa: CATSRVGSQPYGYTF
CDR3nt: TGTGCCACCAGCAGAGTAGGTTCACAGCCCTATGGCTACACCTTC

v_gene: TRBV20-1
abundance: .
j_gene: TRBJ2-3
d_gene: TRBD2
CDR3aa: CSAGGEAFTDTQYF
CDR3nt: TGCAGTGCTGGGGGGGAGGCGTTCACAGATACGCAGTATTTT

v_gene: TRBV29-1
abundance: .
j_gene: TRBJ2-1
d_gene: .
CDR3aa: CSVDDTSRYNEQFF
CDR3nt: TGCAGCGTTGACGATACTAGCCGATACAATGAGCAGTTCTTC

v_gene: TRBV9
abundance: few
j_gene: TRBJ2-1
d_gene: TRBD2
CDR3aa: CASSVEPSGRNEQFF
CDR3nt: TGTGCCAGCAGCGTAGAACCTAGCGGGAGGAATGAGCAGTTCTTC

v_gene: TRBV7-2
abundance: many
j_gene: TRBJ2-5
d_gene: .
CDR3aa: CASRVVIGSQLSQETQYF
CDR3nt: TGTGCCAGCAGAGTAGTTATAGGGAGCCAACTGAGTCAAGAGACCCAGTACTTC

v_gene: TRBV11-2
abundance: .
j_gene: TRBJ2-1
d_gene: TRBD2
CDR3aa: CASSHTSGRIQLQFF
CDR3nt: TGTGCCAGCAGCCACACTAGCGGGAGAATCCAGTTGCAGTTCTTC

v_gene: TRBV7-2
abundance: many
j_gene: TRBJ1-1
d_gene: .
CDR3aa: CASSLRQRWPEAFF
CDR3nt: TGTGCCAGCAGCCTAAGACAGAGGTGGCCTGAAGCTTTCTTT

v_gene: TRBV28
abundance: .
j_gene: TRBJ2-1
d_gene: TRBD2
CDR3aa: CASSFHRGSSYNEQFF
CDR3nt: TGTGCCAGCAGTTTCCATCGCGGGAGCTCCTACAATGAGCAGTTCTTC

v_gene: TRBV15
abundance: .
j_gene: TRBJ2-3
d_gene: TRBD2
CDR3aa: CATLAGSTDTQYF
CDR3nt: TGTGCCACCCTAGCGGGAAGTACAGATACGCAGTATTTT

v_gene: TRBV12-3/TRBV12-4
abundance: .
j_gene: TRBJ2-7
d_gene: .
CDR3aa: CASSSGAHEQYF
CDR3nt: TGTGCCAGCAGCTCCGGGGCCCACGAGCAGTACTTC

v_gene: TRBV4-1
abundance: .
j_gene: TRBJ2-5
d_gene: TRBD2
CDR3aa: CASSQGLLAGGLETQYF
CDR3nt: TGCGCCAGCAGCCAAGGTCTTCTAGCGGGAGGGCTGGAGACCCAGTACTTC

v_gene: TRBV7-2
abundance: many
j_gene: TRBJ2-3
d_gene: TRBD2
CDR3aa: CASSSIITSVGTDTQYF
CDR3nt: TGTGCCAGCAGCTCCATAATAACTAGCGTCGGAACAGATACGCAGTATTTT

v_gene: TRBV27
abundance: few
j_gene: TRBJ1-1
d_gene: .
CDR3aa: CASSLSASTNTEAFF
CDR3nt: TGTGCCAGCAGTTTATCAGCTTCGACGAACACTGAAGCTTTCTTT

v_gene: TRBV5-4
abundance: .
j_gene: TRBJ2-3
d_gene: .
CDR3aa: CASSSLAARDTQYF
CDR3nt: TGTGCCAGCAGCTCCTTAGCGGCCCGGGATACGCAGTATTTT

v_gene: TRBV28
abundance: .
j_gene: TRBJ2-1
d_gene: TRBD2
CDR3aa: CARSLGGLADNEQFF
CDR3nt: TGTGCCCGCAGCTTAGGGGGACTAGCGGACAATGAGCAGTTCTTC

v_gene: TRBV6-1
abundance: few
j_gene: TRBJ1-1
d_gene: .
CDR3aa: CASSDYLNTEAFF
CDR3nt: TGTGCCAGCAGTGATTATCTGAACACTGAAGCTTTCTTT

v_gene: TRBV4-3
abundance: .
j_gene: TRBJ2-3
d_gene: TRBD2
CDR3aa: CASSQDRLAGGTDTQYF
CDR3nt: TGCGCCAGCAGCCAAGATCGGCTAGCGGGAGGCACAGATACGCAGTATTTT

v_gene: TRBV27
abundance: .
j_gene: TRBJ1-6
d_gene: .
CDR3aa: CASSFRKAQQKNNSPLHF
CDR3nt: TGTGCCAGCAGTTTTCGCAAGGCCCAACAAAAGAATAATTCACCCCTCCACTTT

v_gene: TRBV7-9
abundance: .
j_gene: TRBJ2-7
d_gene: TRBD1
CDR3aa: CASSPRRKGQLTYEQYF
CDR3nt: TGTGCCAGCAGCCCCAGAAGGAAGGGACAGCTTACCTACGAGCAGTACTTC

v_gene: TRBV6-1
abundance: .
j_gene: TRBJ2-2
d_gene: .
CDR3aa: CASTGKPNTGELFF
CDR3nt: TGTGCCAGCACGGGCAAACCGAACACCGGGGAGCTGTTTTTT

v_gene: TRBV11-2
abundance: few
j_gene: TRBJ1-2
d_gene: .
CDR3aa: CASSLDGQGYGYTF
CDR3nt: TGTGCCAGCAGCTTAGACGGGCAGGGCTATGGCTACACCTTC